This is a list of T cell receptor beta chains from one sample in a study of OX40 agonist ivuxolimab in advanced cancers. Measured with immunoSEQ multiplex PCR; TCRdb has only the in-frame clones, and not every one. This table has roughly 92,000 clones, 91% appearing once. Source: CD4+ or CD8+ T cells sorted from blood, taken in a trial of the OX40 agonist ivuxolimab. Receptor source: an adult with an advanced solid tumor such as melanoma, head and neck, liver or kidney cancer. CDR3s include the opening cysteine and the closing phenylalanine or tryptophan. A D gene is named only where the DNA matches it firmly. Expanded clones get a size class; other rows say once, few or many, or leave the size out.

abundance,d_gene,v_gene,j_gene,CDR3aa,CDR3nt
NA,NA,TRBV9,TRBJ2-7,CASSVGQTYEQYF,TGTGCCAGCAGCGTAGGACAGACCTACGAGCAGTACTTC
NA,NA,TRBV5-4,TRBJ2-2,CASSSKRRSDTGELFF,TGTGCCAGCAGCTCGAAACGACGCAGTGACACCGGGGAGCTGTTTTTT
NA,NA,TRBV27,TRBJ2-7,CASSVGGDSGEQYF,TGTGCCAGCAGTGTAGGGGGGGACTCAGGCGAGCAGTACTTC
NA,NA,TRBV19,TRBJ2-1,CASSITSINEQFF,TGTGCCAGTAGTATCACCAGCATCAATGAGCAGTTCTTC
once,NA,TRBV4-2,TRBJ2-1,CASRGLANEQFF,TGTGCCAGCAGGGGGCTAGCAAATGAGCAGTTCTTC
NA,TRBD1,TRBV7-9,TRBJ2-2,CASSLKGGQGYTGELFF,TGTGCCAGCAGCTTAAAAGGGGGACAGGGGTACACCGGGGAGCTGTTTTTT
NA,NA,TRBV27,TRBJ2-5,CASSFRGQETQYF,TGTGCCAGCAGTTTCAGGGGTCAGGAGACCCAGTACTTC
NA,NA,TRBV28,TRBJ2-6,CASSYSSGANVLTF,TGTGCCAGCAGCTACAGCTCTGGGGCCAACGTCCTGACTTTC
NA,TRBD1,TRBV11-2,TRBJ2-5,CASSLGFTGGQETQYF,TGTGCCAGCAGCTTAGGGTTCACAGGGGGCCAAGAGACCCAGTACTTC
NA,TRBD2,TRBV30,TRBJ2-7,CAWSVSGSSGRVYEQYF,TGTGCCTGGAGTGTGAGTGGGTCTAGCGGGAGGGTTTACGAGCAGTACTTC
NA,NA,TRBV20-1,TRBJ2-1,CSGLGYNEQFF,TGCAGTGGTTTAGGTTACAATGAGCAGTTCTTC
NA,NA,TRBV7-9,TRBJ1-2,CASSQDRYGYTF,TGTGCCAGCAGCCAGGACCGATATGGCTACACCTTC
NA,NA,TRBV7-9,TRBJ1-4,CAGTEEGAEKLFF,TGTGCCGGGACTGAGGAAGGGGCTGAAAAACTGTTTTTT
few,NA,TRBV6-1,TRBJ2-2,CASNEGEPGELFF,TGTGCCAGCAACGAAGGGGAGCCCGGGGAGCTGTTTTTT
NA,TRBD2,TRBV9,TRBJ2-7,CASSVDSGRHPYEQYF,TGTGCCAGCAGCGTAGACAGCGGGAGACACCCCTACGAGCAGTACTTC
few,NA,TRBV2,TRBJ2-7,CASDPISGGEQYF,TGTGCCAGCGACCCCATCTCAGGCGGCGAGCAGTACTTC
NA,NA,TRBV12-2,TRBJ2-7,CASRLGGLAGHEQYF,TGTGCAAGTCGCTTAGGGGGACTAGCGGGCCACGAGCAGTACTTC
NA,NA,TRBV7-9,TRBJ1-1,CASSLLSGLNTEAFF,TGTGCCAGCAGCTTATTATCAGGGCTGAACACTGAAGCTTTCTTT
NA,NA,TRBV5-8,TRBJ1-5,CASSLGRRTDSNQPQHF,TGTGCCAGCAGCTTGGGTAGGAGGACAGATAGCAATCAGCCCCAGCATTTT
NA,NA,TRBV6-1,TRBJ2-7,CASKRDPGVYEQYF,TGTGCCAGCAAACGGGACCCCGGTGTTTACGAGCAGTACTTC
NA,TRBD2,TRBV29-1,TRBJ2-3,CSVFSGVSTDTQYF,TGCAGCGTCTTTAGCGGGGTTAGCACAGATACGCAGTATTTT
NA,TRBD1,TRBV28,TRBJ2-3,CASSLYQGASTDTQYF,TGTGCCAGCAGTTTATACCAGGGGGCATCTACAGATACGCAGTATTTT
NA,TRBD1,TRBV27,TRBJ2-7,CASSYPGQLGLGEQYF,TGTGCCAGCAGTTATCCGGGACAGCTCGGGTTAGGCGAGCAGTACTTC
NA,NA,TRBV29-1,TRBJ2-7,CSVGVSGHDYEQYF,TGCAGCGTTGGGGTGAGCGGCCATGACTACGAGCAGTACTTC
NA,NA,TRBV29-1,TRBJ1-2,CSVERVDYGYTF,TGCAGCGTTGAGAGGGTAGACTATGGCTACACCTTC
NA,TRBD2,TRBV5-4,TRBJ2-1,CASSLGLLAGLRGEQFF,TGTGCCAGCAGCTTGGGGTTGCTAGCGGGTTTGAGGGGTGAGCAGTTCTTC
NA,NA,TRBV27,TRBJ2-7,CASSEAGPYEQYF,TGTGCCAGCAGTGAGGCAGGGCCCTACGAGCAGTACTTC
once,NA,TRBV15,TRBJ2-3,CATSRGRSASTDTQYF,TGTGCCACCAGCAGAGGAAGGAGCGCTAGCACAGATACGCAGTATTTT
few,NA,TRBV4-2,TRBJ2-1,CASSQEPGSSYNEQFF,TGTGCCAGCAGCCAAGAACCCGGGAGCTCCTACAATGAGCAGTTCTTC
once,NA,TRBV29-1,TRBJ2-3,CSVGALRTDTQYF,TGCAGCGTTGGGGCCCTTAGAACAGATACGCAGTATTTT
NA,NA,TRBV5-3,TRBJ2-7,CASSQDYEQYF,TGTGCCAGCAGCCAGGATTACGAGCAGTACTTC
NA,NA,TRBV30,TRBJ2-3,CAWSVPGEIRDTQYF,TGTGCCTGGAGTGTACCCGGGGAGATTCGTGATACGCAGTATTTT
NA,TRBD1,TRBV11-2,TRBJ1-1,CASSPYDRVYAEAFF,TGTGCCAGCAGCCCCTACGACAGGGTATATGCTGAAGCTTTCTTT
NA,TRBD1,TRBV6-1,TRBJ1-1,CASRAGGTEAFF,TGTGCCAGCAGGGCAGGGGGCACTGAAGCTTTCTTT
once,NA,TRBV13,TRBJ2-7,CASSLRADYEQYF,TGTGCCAGCAGCTTAAGGGCGGACTACGAGCAGTACTTC
NA,NA,TRBV18,TRBJ2-1,CASSTSGSSYNEQFF,TGTGCCAGCTCTACTTCCGGGAGCTCCTACAATGAGCAGTTCTTC
NA,TRBD1,TRBV7-9,TRBJ2-6,CASSPPRDSQVSGANVLTF,TGTGCCAGCAGCCCGCCCCGGGACAGTCAAGTCTCTGGGGCCAACGTCCTGACTTTC
NA,TRBD2,TRBV13,TRBJ2-1,CASSTRLAGEDEQFF,TGTGCCAGCAGCACGAGACTAGCGGGAGAGGATGAGCAGTTCTTC
NA,TRBD1,TRBV6-6,TRBJ2-1,CASSRQGIYNEQFF,TGTGCCAGCAGCCGACAGGGAATCTACAATGAGCAGTTCTTC
NA,NA,TRBV28,TRBJ2-7,CASSPPDFYEQYF,TGTGCCAGCAGTCCGCCGGACTTTTACGAGCAGTACTTC